This entry describes one T cell receptor (beta chain). The germline V and J ends were trimmed by 2 bases and 1 base, with 8 bases remaining between them. CDR3 length equals 14 residues. Germline lookup yields CDR1 SGHNT and CDR2 YENEEA. Method: immunoSEQ multiplex PCR; TCRdb's copy keeps in-frame clones and lacks some. The sample lists over 200,000 clones, around 90% occurring once. These data originate in a study of blood T cell repertoires in COVID-19. Across the study: T cells, B-cell-depleted T cells, or PBMCs provided the cDNA or gDNA that served as material.

The specimen was peripheral blood. The chain joins TRBV11-3 to TRBJ1-1; D not certain. The clonotype was recovered from a man in his 60s who had recovered from COVID-19. The CDR3 reads CASSLRHPNTEAFF. CDR3 DNA sequence: TGTGCCAGCAGCTTAAGACACCCGAACACTGAAGCTTTCTTT.